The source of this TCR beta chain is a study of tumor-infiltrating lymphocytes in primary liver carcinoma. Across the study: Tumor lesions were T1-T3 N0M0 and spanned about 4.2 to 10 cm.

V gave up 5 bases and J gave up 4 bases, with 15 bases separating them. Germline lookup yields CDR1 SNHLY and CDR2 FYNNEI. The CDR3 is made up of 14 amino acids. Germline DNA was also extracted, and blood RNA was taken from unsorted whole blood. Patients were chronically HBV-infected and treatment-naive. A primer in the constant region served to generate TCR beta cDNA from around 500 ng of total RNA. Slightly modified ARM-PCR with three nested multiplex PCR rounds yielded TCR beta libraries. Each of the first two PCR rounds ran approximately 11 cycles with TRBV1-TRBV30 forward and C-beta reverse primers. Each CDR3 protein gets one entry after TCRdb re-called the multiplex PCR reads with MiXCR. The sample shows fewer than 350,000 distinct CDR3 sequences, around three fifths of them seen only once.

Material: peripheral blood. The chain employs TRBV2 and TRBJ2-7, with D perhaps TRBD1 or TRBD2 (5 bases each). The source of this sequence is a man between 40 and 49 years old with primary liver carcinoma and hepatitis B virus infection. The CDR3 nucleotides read TGTGCCAGCAGTTGGGACCGGGATGTGTACGAGCAGTACTTC. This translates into CASSWDRDVYEQYF.